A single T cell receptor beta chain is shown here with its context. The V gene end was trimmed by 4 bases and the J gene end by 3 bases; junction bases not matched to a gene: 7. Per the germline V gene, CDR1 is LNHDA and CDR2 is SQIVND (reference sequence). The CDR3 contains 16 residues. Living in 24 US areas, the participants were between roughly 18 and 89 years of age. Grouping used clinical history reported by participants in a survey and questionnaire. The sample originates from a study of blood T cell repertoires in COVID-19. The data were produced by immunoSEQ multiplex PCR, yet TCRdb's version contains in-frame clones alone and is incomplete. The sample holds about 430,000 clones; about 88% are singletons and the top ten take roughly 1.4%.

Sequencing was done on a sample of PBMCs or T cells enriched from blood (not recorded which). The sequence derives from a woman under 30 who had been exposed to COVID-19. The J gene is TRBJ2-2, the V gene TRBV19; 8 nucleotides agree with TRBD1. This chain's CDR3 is CASSSAGGAYTGELFF. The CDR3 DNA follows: TGTGCCAGTAGTAGTGCAGGGGGCGCGTACACCGGGGAGCTGTTTTTT.